This note documents a single T cell receptor beta chain sequence. The sample comes from a study of control samples from healthy donors and cancer patients. Repertoires were generated with immunoSEQ multiplex PCR, while TCRdb's copy carries only in-frame clones and drops some. The repertoire holds approximately 150,000 clones, with roughly 93% as singletons. This CDR3 region has 15 residues. CDR1 and CDR2 (germline): LGHDT, YNNKEL (reference sequence). Trimming stripped 1 base from V and 2 bases from J, with 11 bases between. The chain joins TRBV3-1 (or the pseudogene TRBV3-2) to TRBJ1-2, with D maybe TRBD1 (5 bases). The sequencing sample was made of blood. The TCR was taken from a man aged 18 to 29 in good health. Written as DNA, the CDR3 is TGTGCCAGCAGCCAAGTTCTCAGGGTAAACTATGGCTACACCTTC. Residues: CASSQVLRVNYGYTF.